This T cell receptor beta chain derives from a study of blood T cell repertoires in COVID-19. Overall study: COVID-19 samples, acute and convalescent, were from the United States, Italy and Spain.

Original data processing: Nucleated cell counts were estimated from reference gene primer amplification. TCRdb's copy holds only in-frame clones and misses some; the assay was immunoSEQ multiplex PCR. The V and J calls and clone size come from that table; D and trimming were worked out from the DNA. Of over 150,000 clones listed, roughly 84% are singletons. CDR1 is GTSNPN, CDR2 SVGIG, per germline (reference sequence). CDR3 size: 13 residues. Trimming cost V 3 bases and J 10 bases; bases outside gene matches: 3. The sequencing input was peripheral blood. The receptor's source is a man aged 50-60 years with active or convalescent COVID-19. The V gene is TRBV30, the J gene TRBJ2-1; 13 bases are shared with TRBD2. CDR3: CAWRGLAGREQFF. Here the CDR3 DNA reads TGTGCCTGGAGGGGACTAGCGGGAAGGGAGCAGTTCTTC.